The TCR beta chain described here comes from a study of metastatic and nonmetastatic thyroid tumors. Study as a whole: Blood and tumor or nodule tissue repertoires from malignant and benign thyroid patients were compared.

To note about this clone: The antigen remains undetermined. A much larger clone differs from this one at a single base, so this may be a read error. The same CDR3 arises from other DNA sequences in this sample as well.

Germline V gene data show CDR1 as MRHNA and CDR2 as SNTAGT. The CDR3 contains 15 residues. With 5 bases clipped from V and 5 bases from J, the junction kept 8 bases outside the gene matches. Methods used by the authors: The study's classifier, a distant-metastasis tool for papillary thyroid cancer, was built using CDR3 differences across clinicopathological groups. TCRdb recomputed clones from the PCR reads via MiXCR. The V and J calls reflect TCRdb's pipeline rather than the authors' work. The sample includes about 92,000 clones, under 15% seen only once; the top ten take 3.6%. No patient had received any treatment before thyroid surgery. Findings and limits, study-wide: Compared with benign nodules, malignant thyroid tumors were reported to have significantly higher TCR beta diversity in both blood and tumor.

The sample consisted of blood. This rearrangement joins TRBV6-4 to TRBJ2-1; 8 bases match TRBD2. The sequence came from a female donor with papillary thyroid cancer or a benign thyroid nodule (not recorded which). Some clones in this sample may be carry-over from other donors' samples. The CDR3 nucleotides are TGTGCCAGCAGTTTGGGCGGGGGGCCTCACAATGAGCAGTTCTTC. Translated, it gives CASSLGGGPHNEQFF.